Following are 18 T cell receptor beta chains from one sample sequenced in a study of blood T cell repertoires in COVID-19. TCRdb keeps only in-frame clones here, not all; method: immunoSEQ multiplex PCR. The repertoire holds about 210,000 clones, with more than 70% as singletons. The sample taken for sequencing was PBMCs or T cells enriched from blood (not recorded which). These receptors were obtained from a woman between 35 and 50 years old with acute COVID-19.

This clone has a handful of counts. The sample contains more than one DNA sequence encoding this CDR3. The gene calls are TRBV20-1 and TRBJ1-1, with D possibly being TRBD1 (5 bases). V shed 3 bases and J shed 6 bases, with 8 bases lying between them. Per germline, CDR1 DFQATT and CDR2 SNEGSKA (reference sequence). The CDR3 spans 11 residues. The CDR3 is CSARGGAEAFF. As DNA, the CDR3 is TGCAGTGCTAGGGGAGGGGCTGAAGCTTTCTTT.

This chain links TRBV18 with TRBJ1-4; TRBD1 aligns across 9 bases. The CDR3 is 15 residues long. CDR1 is KGHSH and CDR2 is LQKENI in the germline V gene. The V gene end was trimmed by 0 bases and the J gene end by 8 bases; junction bases not matched to a gene: 4. For the CDR3, the DNA is TGTGCCAGCTCACCACCGGGACAGGGCGGAGAAAAACTGTTTTTT. As protein: CASSPPGQGGEKLFF.

The V and J genes are TRBV7-2 and TRBJ1-4, with TRBD1 matching 8 bases. The CDR3 runs to 15 residues. Looked up from germline, CDR1 is SGHTA and CDR2 is FQGNSA. V lost 5 bases, J lost 5 bases, and 7 bases stayed unmatched. The CDR3 region is CASSEVQGDNEKLFF. The CDR3, as DNA: TGTGCCAGCAGCGAAGTACAGGGGGACAATGAAAAACTGTTTTTT.

The chain employs TRBV29-1 and TRBJ1-2, with 8 bases fitting TRBD1. Germline lookup yields CDR1 SQVTM and CDR2 ANQGSEA. This CDR3 comprises 13 residues. V lost 3 bases to trimming and J lost 5 bases; unmatched junction nucleotides: 5. The CDR3: CSVEVQGDYGYTF. CDR3 sequence (DNA): TGCAGCGTTGAGGTACAGGGGGATTATGGCTACACCTTC.

The J gene is TRBJ1-4, the V gene TRBV19; a possible D gene is TRBD1 (5 bases). The CDR3 spans 13 residues. Looked up from germline, CDR1 is LNHDA and CDR2 is SQIVND (reference sequence). Trimming cost V 4 bases and J 8 bases, with 11 bases left between them. CDR3 loop: CASSTGVREKLFF. CDR3 DNA: TGTGCCAGTAGTACGGGGGTTCGGGAAAAACTGTTTTTT.

J is TRBJ2-1 and V is TRBV5-6; D ambiguous. V gave up 2 bases and J gave up 7 bases, with 4 bases separating them. The germline CDR1 and CDR2 sequences are SGHDT and YYEEEE. This CDR3 is 11 amino acids long. CDR3 amino acids: CASSLRNEQFF. The CDR3 DNA reads TGTGCCAGCAGCTTACGGAATGAGCAGTTCTTC.

The J gene is TRBJ1-5, the V gene TRBV24-1; 7 bases are shared with TRBD1. CDR3 length: 15 residues. With V trimmed by 2 bases and J by 7 bases, 7 bases remained unmatched. Germline lookup yields CDR1 KGHDR and CDR2 SFDVKD. The chain's CDR3 is CATSDSQGSGQPQHF. The CDR3 nucleotides are TGTGCCACCAGTGATTCACAGGGGTCAGGGCAGCCCCAGCATTTT.

The V and J genes are TRBV6-5 and TRBJ1-1; D unresolved. Germline V lookup: CDR1 MNHEY, CDR2 SVGAGI. Between the trimmed V and J ends, which lost 6 bases and 0 bases, there was a span of 11 bases. The CDR3 runs 14 residues. The CDR3 here is CASRAGLMNTEAFF. The CDR3 nucleotides read TGTGCCAGCAGGGCAGGTTTAATGAACACTGAAGCTTTCTTT.

J is TRBJ2-1 and V is TRBV13; no clear D gene. The CDR3 totals 15 residues. Per the germline V gene, CDR1 is PRHDT and CDR2 is FYEKMQ (reference sequence). V lost 2 bases and J 3 bases, leaving 11 bases between the germline ends. CDR3 nucleotides: TGTGCCAGCAGCTTAAGAGAGGCGTTCTACAATGAGCAGTTCTTC. This codes for CASSLREAFYNEQFF.

To note about this clone: The identical CDR3 is also encoded by other nucleotide sequences in the sample. This chain links TRBV5-4 with TRBJ2-4; 8 bases match TRBD1. Germline trimming cut 4 bases from V and 7 bases from J; bases unmatched to any gene: 7. The CDR3 has 14 amino acids. Germline loops: CDR1 SGHNT, CDR2 YYREEE (reference sequence). CDR3 protein: CASSPGQGRNIQYF. The CDR3 coding sequence is TGTGCCAGCAGCCCAGGACAGGGACGGAACATTCAGTACTTC.

This sequence joins TRBV12-5 and TRBJ2-3; the D is unclear. V was trimmed by 2 bases and J by 4 bases, leaving 7 bases between them. The CDR3 contains 13 residues. CDR1 LGHNT and CDR2 FRNRAP come from the germline V gene. For the CDR3, the DNA is TGTGCTAGTGGTTTGTTCCCCTCAGATACGCAGTATTTT. Protein sequence: CASGLFPSDTQYF.

The gene calls are TRBV7-2 and TRBJ1-1; 8 positions agree with TRBD1. The CDR3 consists of 15 residues. V was clipped by 5 bases and J by 3 bases; unmatched bases: 8. Germline CDR1 reads SGHTA; CDR2 reads FQGNSA. The CDR3 protein is CASSPRQGIDTEAFF. The CDR3 DNA reads as TGTGCCAGCAGCCCTAGACAGGGGATCGACACTGAAGCTTTCTTT. Full variable domain (missing parts from reference TRBV7-2 and TRBJ1-1): GAGVSQSPSNKVTEKGKDVELRCDPISGHTALYWYRQSLGQGLEFLIYFQGNSAPDKSGLPSDRFSAERTGGSVSTLTIQRTQQEDSAVYLCASSPRQGIDTEAFFGQGTRLTVV.

This chain joins TRBV10-3 and TRBJ1-3; 7 positions match TRBD1. With 7 bases clipped from V and 4 bases from J, the junction kept 4 bases outside the gene matches. Germline V gene lookup returns CDR1 ENHRY and CDR2 SYGVKD. This CDR3 region has 13 residues. The CDR3 DNA sequence: TGTGCCATCAACCCGACAGGGGGAAACACCATATATTTT. Its protein product is CAINPTGGNTIYF.

This clone was detected once. The chain couples TRBV7-6 to TRBJ2-1, with 9 bases identical to TRBD2. CDR3 size: 16 residues. In germline, CDR1 is SGHVS, CDR2 FNYEAQ. J gave up 4 bases and V 3 bases, and 7 bases lay outside the gene matches. The CDR3 loop reads CASSLNSGSGYNEQFF. The DNA of the CDR3 is TGTGCCAGCAGCTTGAATAGCGGGAGCGGATACAATGAGCAGTTCTTC.

This clone was seen a few times. The rearrangement links TRBV5-1 to TRBJ1-2; TRBD1 aligns across 8 bases. Germline V gives CDR1 SGHRS, CDR2 YFSETQ. CDR3 length: 14 residues. V gave up 0 bases and J gave up 8 bases; unmatched junction bases: 6. CDR3 DNA: TGCGCCAGCAGCTTGGCCAGGGGGCTACGGGGCTACACCTTC. It specifies CASSLARGLRGYTF. Together with reference TRBV5-1 and TRBJ1-2, the CDR3 gives the full variable domain: KAGVTQTPRYLIKTRGQQVTLSCSPISGHRSVSWYQQTPGQGLQFLFEYFSETQRNKGNFPGRFSGRQFSNSRSEMNVSTLELGDSALYLCASSLARGLRGYTFGSGTRLTVV.

The chain carries TRBV14 and TRBJ2-6, with D possibly matching TRBD2 (6 bases). Trimming pared 1 base from V and 7 bases from J, leaving 14 bases between. Per the germline V gene, CDR1 is SGHDN and CDR2 is FVKESK. This CDR3 spans 16 amino acids. This CDR3 reads CASSQAGTAYANVLTF. Here the CDR3 DNA reads TGTGCCAGCAGCCAAGCGGGGACTGCGTACGCCAACGTCCTGACTTTC.

Comment on this clone: Other DNA sequences in this specimen translate into the identical CDR3. V and J are TRBV7-2 and TRBJ2-5; D remains ambiguous. Deletions cut 0 bases from V and 5 bases from J, with 4 bases between. The CDR3 extends over 12 amino acids. Germline CDR1 and CDR2: SGHTA and FQGNSA. The CDR3 loop reads CASSLARETQYF. CDR3 DNA sequence: TGTGCCAGCAGCTTAGCCCGGGAGACCCAGTACTTC.

The rearrangement joins TRBV25-1 to TRBJ1-6, with D unresolved. Germline V gives CDR1 MGHDK, CDR2 SYGVNS. V lost 2 bases and J 11 bases, leaving 10 bases between the germline ends. This CDR3 has 13 amino acids. CDR3: CASSEQAQTPLHF. DNA of the CDR3: TGTGCCAGCAGTGAACAGGCCCAAACACCCCTCCACTTT.